This TCR beta chain was identified during a study of tumor and adjacent non-tumor tissue in lung cancer. On the study more broadly: Samples averaged about 3.8 million productive TCRbeta reads each. Points from the study as a whole: Significantly higher TCR diversity was found in tumor than normal lung.

The sample holds many counts of this clonotype. Antigen specificity is unknown. RNA was extracted from bulk tissue without any cell sorting. A modified ARM-PCR protocol with three rounds of nested PCR amplified TCRbeta. TCRdb reprocessed the multiplex PCR reads via MiXCR and lists one record per CDR3 protein. The data hold 220,000 or so distinct CDR3 sequences, with about 71% observed a single time. The sequenced sample consisted of lung tumor tissue. The receptor was derived from a man aged 60 to 75 with non-small cell lung cancer.

The CDR3, as DNA: TGTGCCAGCAGCGTGACTAGCGGTTACACAGATACGCAGTATTTT. Protein product: CASSVTSGYTDTQYF. V gene TRBV11-3 combines with J gene TRBJ2-3; 9 bases agree with TRBD2. Trimming took 5 bases from V and 2 from J; bases not matched to a gene: 5. This CDR3 is 15 amino acids long. Germline CDR1 SGHNT, CDR2 YENEEA.